The sequence of this T cell receptor beta chain was determined in a study of identical twins. On this clonotype itself: Its cognate antigen is unknown.

CDR1 is SNHLY and CDR2 is FYNNEI in the germline V gene. V gave up 2 bases and J gave up 1 base, with 11 bases separating them. The CDR3 runs to 15 residues. The study, taken as a whole, reports: While abundant cord blood beta clonotypes carried fewer insertions, memory repertoires showed no such pattern. The same donors were not followed; conclusions instead depended on cross-sectional statistical analysis. Out-of-frame alpha sequences that twins shared showed excess low generation probability.

Template switching, a step in the protocol, added a universal primer site, and cDNA carried unique molecular identifiers. TCRdb re-derived calls from the 5' RACE reads in MiXCR, one entry per CDR3 protein. Of 200,000 to 300,000 distinct CDR3 sequences listed, roughly a tenth are singletons. The specimen was memory T cells sorted from blood. V gene TRBV2 combines with J gene TRBJ1-2, with no clear D. This sequence originates from a man aged 50-60 years in good health. Here the CDR3 DNA reads TGTGCCAGCAGTGAAAGTTTACGGAATAACTATGGCTACACCTTC. Residues: CASSESLRNNYGYTF.